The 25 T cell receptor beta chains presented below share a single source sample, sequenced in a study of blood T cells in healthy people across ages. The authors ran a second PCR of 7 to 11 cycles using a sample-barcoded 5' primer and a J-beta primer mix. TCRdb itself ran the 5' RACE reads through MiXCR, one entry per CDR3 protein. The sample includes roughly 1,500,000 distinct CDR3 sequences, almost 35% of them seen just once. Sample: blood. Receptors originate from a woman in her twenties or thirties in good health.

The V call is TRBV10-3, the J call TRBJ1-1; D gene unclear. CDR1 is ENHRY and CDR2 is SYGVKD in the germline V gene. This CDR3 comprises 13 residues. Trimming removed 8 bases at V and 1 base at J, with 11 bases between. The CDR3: CAIGGPGNTEAFF. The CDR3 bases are TGTGCCATCGGAGGACCGGGGAACACTGAAGCTTTCTTT.

The CDR3 bases are TGTGCCAGCAGTCCCTCCAGGGGTCACACTGAAGCTTTCTTT. It yields the protein CASSPSRGHTEAFF. The V and J genes are TRBV27 and TRBJ1-1; maybe TRBD1 (6 bases). V lost 5 bases and J lost 3, with 13 bases in between. Germline CDR1 is MNHEY and CDR2 is SMNVEV (reference sequence). The CDR3 has 14 amino acids.

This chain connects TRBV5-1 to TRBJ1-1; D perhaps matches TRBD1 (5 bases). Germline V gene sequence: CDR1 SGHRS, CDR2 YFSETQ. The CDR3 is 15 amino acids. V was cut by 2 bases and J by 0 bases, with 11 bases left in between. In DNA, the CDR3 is TGCGCCAGCAGCTTCTCGGGGCCGGTGAACACTGAAGCTTTCTTT. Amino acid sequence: CASSFSGPVNTEAFF.

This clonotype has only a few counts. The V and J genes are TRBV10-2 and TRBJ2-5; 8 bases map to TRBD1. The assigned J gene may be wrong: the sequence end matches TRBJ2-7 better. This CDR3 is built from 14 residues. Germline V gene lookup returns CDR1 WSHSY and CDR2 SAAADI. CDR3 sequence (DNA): TGCGCCAGCAGGAGGGGGACAGGAGTTCTCGAGCAGTACTTC. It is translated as CASRRGTGVLEQYF.

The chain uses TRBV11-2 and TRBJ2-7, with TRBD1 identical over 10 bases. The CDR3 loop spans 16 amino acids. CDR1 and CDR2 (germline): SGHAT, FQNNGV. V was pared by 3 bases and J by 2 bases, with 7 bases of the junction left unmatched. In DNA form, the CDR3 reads TGTGCCAGCAGCTTGGGACAGGGGTCACCCCCCTACGAGCAGTACTTC. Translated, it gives CASSLGQGSPPYEQYF.

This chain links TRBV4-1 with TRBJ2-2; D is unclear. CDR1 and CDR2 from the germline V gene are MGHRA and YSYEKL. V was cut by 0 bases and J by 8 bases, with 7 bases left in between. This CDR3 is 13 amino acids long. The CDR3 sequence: CASSQDSPGELFF. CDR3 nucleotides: TGCGCCAGCAGCCAAGATAGTCCAGGGGAGCTGTTTTTT.

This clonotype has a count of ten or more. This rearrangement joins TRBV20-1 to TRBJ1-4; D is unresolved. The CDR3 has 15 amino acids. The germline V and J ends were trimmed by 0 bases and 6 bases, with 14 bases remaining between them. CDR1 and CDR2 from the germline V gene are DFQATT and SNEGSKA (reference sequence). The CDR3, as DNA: TGCAGTGCTAGAGATTGGGCAGGCGTGCATGAAAAACTGTTTTTT. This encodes CSARDWAGVHEKLFF.

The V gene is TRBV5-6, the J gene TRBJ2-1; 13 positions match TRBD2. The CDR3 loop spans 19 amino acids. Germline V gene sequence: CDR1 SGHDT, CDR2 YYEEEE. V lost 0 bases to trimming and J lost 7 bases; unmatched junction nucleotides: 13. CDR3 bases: TGTGCCAGCAGCTTGGGTTCTCTGGGACTAGCGGGATACTGGAATGAGCAGTTCTTC. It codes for CASSLGSLGLAGYWNEQFF.

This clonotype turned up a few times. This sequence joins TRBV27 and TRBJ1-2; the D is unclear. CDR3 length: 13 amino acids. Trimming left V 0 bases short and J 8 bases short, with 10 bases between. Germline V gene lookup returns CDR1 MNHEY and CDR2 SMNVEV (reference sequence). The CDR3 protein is CASSLSFSGGYTF. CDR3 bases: TGTGCCAGCAGTTTATCTTTCTCTGGAGGCTACACCTTC.

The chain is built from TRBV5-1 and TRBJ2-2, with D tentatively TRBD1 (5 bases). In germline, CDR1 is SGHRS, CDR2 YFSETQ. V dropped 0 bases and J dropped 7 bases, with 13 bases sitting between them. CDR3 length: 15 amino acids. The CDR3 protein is CASSLVSEGVGELFF. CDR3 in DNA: TGCGCCAGCAGCTTGGTTTCGGAAGGGGTCGGGGAGCTGTTTTTT. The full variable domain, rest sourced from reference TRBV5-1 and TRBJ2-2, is KAGVTQTPRYLIKTRGQQVTLSCSPISGHRSVSWYQQTPGQGLQFLFEYFSETQRNKGNFPGRFSGRQFSNSRSEMNVSTLELGDSALYLCASSLVSEGVGELFFGEGSRLTVL.

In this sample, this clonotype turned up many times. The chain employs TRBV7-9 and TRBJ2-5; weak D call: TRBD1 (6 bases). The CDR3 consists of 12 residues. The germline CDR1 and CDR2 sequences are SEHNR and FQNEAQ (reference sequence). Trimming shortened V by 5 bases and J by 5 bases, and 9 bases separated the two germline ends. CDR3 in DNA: TGTGCCAGCAGCACAGGGCTGGAGACCCAGTACTTC. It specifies CASSTGLETQYF. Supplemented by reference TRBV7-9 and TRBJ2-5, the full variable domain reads DTGVSQNPRHKITKRGQNVTFRCDPISEHNRLYWYRQTLGQGPEFLTYFQNEAQLEKSRLLSDRFSAERPKGSFSTLEIQRTEQGDSAMYLCASSTGLETQYFGPGTRLLVL.

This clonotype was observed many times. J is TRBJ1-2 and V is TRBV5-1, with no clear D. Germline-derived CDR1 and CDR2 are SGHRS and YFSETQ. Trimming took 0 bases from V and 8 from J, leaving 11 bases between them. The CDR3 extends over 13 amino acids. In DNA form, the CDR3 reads TGCGCCAGCAGCTTGGCTCCCTATGAAGGCTACACCTTC. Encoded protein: CASSLAPYEGYTF.

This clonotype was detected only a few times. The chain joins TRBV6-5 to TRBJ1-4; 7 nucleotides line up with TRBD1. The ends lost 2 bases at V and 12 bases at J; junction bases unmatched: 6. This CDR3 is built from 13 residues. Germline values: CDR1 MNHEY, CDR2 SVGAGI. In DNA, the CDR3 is TGTGCCAGCAGTTACACGGAGGGGGCAGAACTGTTTTTT. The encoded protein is CASSYTEGAELFF.

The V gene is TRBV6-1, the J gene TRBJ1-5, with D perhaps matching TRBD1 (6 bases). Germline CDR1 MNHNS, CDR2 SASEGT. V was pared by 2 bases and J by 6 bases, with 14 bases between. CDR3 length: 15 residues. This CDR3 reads CASSESQGFRQPQHF. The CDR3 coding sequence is TGTGCCAGCAGTGAATCACAGGGATTTCGTCAGCCCCAGCATTTT.

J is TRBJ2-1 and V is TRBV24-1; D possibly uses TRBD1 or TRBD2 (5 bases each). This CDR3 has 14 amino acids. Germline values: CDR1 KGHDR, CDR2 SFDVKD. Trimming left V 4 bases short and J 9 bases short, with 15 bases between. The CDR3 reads CATSDPGRRTEQFF. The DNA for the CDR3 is TGTGCCACCAGTGACCCGGGACGCCGCACTGAGCAGTTCTTC.

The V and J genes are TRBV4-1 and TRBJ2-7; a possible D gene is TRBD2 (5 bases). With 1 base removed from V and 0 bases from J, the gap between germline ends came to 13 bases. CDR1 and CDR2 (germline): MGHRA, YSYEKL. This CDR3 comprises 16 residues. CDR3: CASSQGLTGYSYEQYF. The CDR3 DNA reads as TGCGCCAGCAGCCAAGGGCTTACGGGGTACTCCTACGAGCAGTACTTC.

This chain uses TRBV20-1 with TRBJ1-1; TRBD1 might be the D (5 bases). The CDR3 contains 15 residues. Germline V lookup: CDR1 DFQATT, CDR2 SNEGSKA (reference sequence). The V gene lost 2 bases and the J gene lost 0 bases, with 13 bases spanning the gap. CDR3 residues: CSARSRGQVNTEAFF. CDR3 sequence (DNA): TGCAGTGCTAGATCCCGCGGACAAGTGAACACTGAAGCTTTCTTT.

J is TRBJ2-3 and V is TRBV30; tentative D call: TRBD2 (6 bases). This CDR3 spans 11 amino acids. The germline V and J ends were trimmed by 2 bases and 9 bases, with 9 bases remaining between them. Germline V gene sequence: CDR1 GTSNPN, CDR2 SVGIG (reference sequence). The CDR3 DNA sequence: TGTGCCTGGAGTACGGAGGGCACGCAGTATTTT. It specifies CAWSTEGTQYF.

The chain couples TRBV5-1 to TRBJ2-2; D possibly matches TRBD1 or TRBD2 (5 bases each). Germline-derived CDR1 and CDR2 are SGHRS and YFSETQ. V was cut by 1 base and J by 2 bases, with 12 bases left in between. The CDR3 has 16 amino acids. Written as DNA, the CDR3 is TGCGCCAGCAGCTTGTTCGGGGACGTTAACACCGGGGAGCTGTTTTTT. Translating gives CASSLFGDVNTGELFF.

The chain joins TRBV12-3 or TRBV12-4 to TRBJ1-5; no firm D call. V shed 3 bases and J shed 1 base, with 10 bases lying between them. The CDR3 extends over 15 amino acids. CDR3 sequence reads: CASSFAGGSNQPQHF. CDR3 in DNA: TGTGCCAGCAGTTTCGCCGGAGGGAGCAATCAGCCCCAGCATTTT.

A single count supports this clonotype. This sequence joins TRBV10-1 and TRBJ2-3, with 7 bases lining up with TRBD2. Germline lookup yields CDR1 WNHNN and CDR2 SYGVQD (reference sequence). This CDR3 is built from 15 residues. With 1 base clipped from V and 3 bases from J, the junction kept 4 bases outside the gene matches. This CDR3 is CASSEWASGTDTQYF. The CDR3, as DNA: TGCGCCAGCAGTGAGTGGGCTAGCGGAACAGATACGCAGTATTTT.

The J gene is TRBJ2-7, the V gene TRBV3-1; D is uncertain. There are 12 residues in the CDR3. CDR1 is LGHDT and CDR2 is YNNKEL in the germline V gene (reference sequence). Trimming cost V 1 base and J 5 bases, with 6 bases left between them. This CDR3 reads CASSQGIDEQYF. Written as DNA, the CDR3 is TGTGCCAGCAGCCAAGGGATTGACGAGCAGTACTTC.

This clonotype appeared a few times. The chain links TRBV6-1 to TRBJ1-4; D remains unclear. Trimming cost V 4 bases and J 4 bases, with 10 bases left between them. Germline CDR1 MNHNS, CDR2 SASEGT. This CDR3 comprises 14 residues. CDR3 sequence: CASSGRANNEKLFF. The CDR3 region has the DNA TGTGCCAGCAGTGGCCGGGCCAATAATGAAAAACTGTTTTTT.

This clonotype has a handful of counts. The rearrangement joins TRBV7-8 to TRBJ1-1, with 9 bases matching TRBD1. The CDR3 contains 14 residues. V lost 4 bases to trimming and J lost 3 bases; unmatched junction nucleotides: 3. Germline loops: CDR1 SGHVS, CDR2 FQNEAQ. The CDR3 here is CASSSQGADTEAFF. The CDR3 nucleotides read TGTGCCAGCAGCTCACAGGGGGCTGACACTGAAGCTTTCTTT.

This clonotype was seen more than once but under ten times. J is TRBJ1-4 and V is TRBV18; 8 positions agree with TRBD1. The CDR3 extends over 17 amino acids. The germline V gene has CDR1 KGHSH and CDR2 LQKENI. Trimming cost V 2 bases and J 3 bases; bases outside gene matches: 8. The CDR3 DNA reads TGTGCCAGCTCACCATTTGGGACAGGCGCCTCTAATGAAAAACTGTTTTTT. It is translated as CASSPFGTGASNEKLFF.